One T cell receptor beta chain is described in this entry. Its antigen is still unknown. This entry comes from a study of cytomegalovirus exposure and HLA in healthy donors. PCR was performed using 60 Vbeta and 13 Jbeta primers. Produced via immunoSEQ multiplex PCR; TCRdb's table is partial and in-frame only. The repertoire includes approximately 140,000 clones, 60% to 85% of them detected once, and roughly 2.8% sits in the top ten. Study results and caveats: Later analysis identified a missense DCLRE1C variant that was linked to TCR beta V- and J-gene trimming. In a later analysis, productive TCRs from donors in an Asian-associated ancestry cluster reportedly carried fewer N-insertions than the cohort mean. On later analysis, the bulk of CMV-associated TCR beta chains appeared to be HLA-restricted.

Input material: PBMCs. The sequence was obtained from a male donor in good health and CMV-seronegative.

This CDR3 is CASSQDSSGRAYEQYF. As DNA, the CDR3 is TGCGCCAGCAGCCAAGATTCCAGCGGGAGGGCCTACGAGCAGTACTTC. This chain joins TRBV4-1 and TRBJ2-7, with 10 nucleotides matching TRBD2. Trimming removed 0 bases from V and 2 bases from J; junction bases left unmatched: 4. CDR1 is MGHRA, CDR2 YSYEKL, per germline. The CDR3 is 16 amino acids.